Below are 26 T cell receptor beta chains sequenced from a single sample in a study of beta chain features in type 1 diabetes. Findings and caveats of the study: For Type 1 diabetes patients, all four CD4+ subsets carried TCRB CDR3s that were moderately but significantly shorter.

Which antigens these TCRs recognize remains unknown. Expressed TCRB transcripts were sequenced, since all the RNA that had been isolated was reverse transcribed. The assay was immunoSEQ multiplex PCR, and TCRdb's table has in-frame clones only and misses some. The sample contains 160,000 or so clones, roughly 59% of which appear only once. Input material: naive CD4+ T cells from blood. The receptors originated from a young man with type 1 diabetes.

The J gene is TRBJ1-4, the V gene TRBV5-4, with 8 bases identical to TRBD1. V shed 5 bases, J shed 7 bases, and the junction held 7 bases outside the gene matches. The CDR3 covers 14 residues. CDR1 is SGHNT and CDR2 is YYREEE in the germline V gene (reference sequence). The CDR3 DNA follows: TGTGCCAGCAGGCGACAGGGGCTCGGTGAAAAACTGTTTTTT. Translating gives CASRRQGLGEKLFF.

The chain employs TRBV18 and TRBJ2-6; D not certain. Deletions cut 2 bases from V and 1 base from J, with 6 bases between. Germline lookup yields CDR1 KGHSH and CDR2 LQKENI. The CDR3 has 15 residues. Written as DNA, the CDR3 is TGTGCCAGCTCACCAGTAGGGTCTGGGGCCAACGTCCTGACTTTC. Protein product: CASSPVGSGANVLTF.

The V gene is TRBV4-1, the J gene TRBJ2-7, with 7 bases that match TRBD1. The CDR3 totals 15 residues. Trimming took 6 bases from V and 0 from J; bases not matched to a gene: 8. Germline assignment: CDR1 MGHRA and CDR2 YSYEKL. The CDR3 sequence is CASSHGTVSSYEQYF. The CDR3 DNA sequence: TGCGCCAGCAGTCACGGGACAGTGAGCTCCTACGAGCAGTACTTC.

The J gene is TRBJ2-7, the V gene TRBV7-2, with 7 bases identical to TRBD1. The J segment lost 3 bases and the V segment lost 0 bases, leaving 11 bases of the junction unmatched. The CDR3 totals 17 residues. Germline loops: CDR1 SGHTA, CDR2 FQGNSA. The CDR3 DNA reads as TGTGCCAGCAGCTTAGCGGAAGGGACAGCCTGGGGCTACGAGCAGTACTTC. This gives the protein CASSLAEGTAWGYEQYF. The full variable domain, rest sourced from reference TRBV7-2 and TRBJ2-7, is GAGVSQSPSNKVTEKGKDVELRCDPISGHTALYWYRQSLGQGLEFLIYFQGNSAPDKSGLPSDRFSAERTGGSVSTLTIQRTQQEDSAVYLCASSLAEGTAWGYEQYFGPGTRLTVT.

On this clone: Other DNA sequences in this sample translate to the same CDR3. The chain's CDR3 is CASSLGPQETQYF. The CDR3 DNA sequence: TGCGCCAGCAGCTTGGGACCACAAGAGACCCAGTACTTC. J is TRBJ2-5 and V is TRBV5-1; no reliable D call. Germline CDR1 SGHRS, CDR2 YFSETQ. With 0 bases removed from V and 2 bases from J, the gap between germline ends came to 5 bases. CDR3 length: 13 residues.

This clone was seen a handful of times. V is TRBV29-1 and J is TRBJ2-7; 8 bases agree with TRBD1. CDR1 is SQVTM, CDR2 ANQGSEA, per germline. V dropped 8 bases and J dropped 0; count of bases not matched to a gene: 15. The CDR3 loop spans 16 amino acids. DNA for the CDR3: TGCAGCCCGGCACCGGGACAGGCCTGGAGCTCCTACGAGCAGTACTTC. Translated, it gives CSPAPGQAWSSYEQYF.

This clone has only a few counts. V and J are TRBV7-9 and TRBJ1-3; TRBD1 might be the D (5 bases). CDR1 SEHNR and CDR2 FQNEAQ come from the germline V gene (reference sequence). CDR3 length: 17 amino acids. Trimming pared 3 bases from V and 0 bases from J, leaving 15 bases between. CDR3 nucleotide sequence: TGTGCCAGCAGCTTCACCTTTGGGGACTCCTCTGGAAACACCATATATTTT. This translates into CASSFTFGDSSGNTIYF.

This clone was found once. The chain employs TRBV5-1 and TRBJ2-2; D unclear. Trimming cost V 0 bases and J 3 bases, with 3 bases left between them. Germline CDR1 and CDR2: SGHRS and YFSETQ. This CDR3 comprises 13 residues. In DNA, the CDR3 is TGCGCCAGCAGCTTGGCGTACACCGGGGAGCTGTTTTTT. Translating gives CASSLAYTGELFF. The full variable domain, rest sourced from reference TRBV5-1 and TRBJ2-2, is KAGVTQTPRYLIKTRGQQVTLSCSPISGHRSVSWYQQTPGQGLQFLFEYFSETQRNKGNFPGRFSGRQFSNSRSEMNVSTLELGDSALYLCASSLAYTGELFFGEGSRLTVL.

This chain joins TRBV29-1 and TRBJ2-3; 8 bases map to TRBD2. The CDR3 spans 14 residues. V was clipped by 2 bases and J by 0 bases; unmatched bases: 1. Looked up from germline, CDR1 is SQVTM and CDR2 is ANQGSEA. Written as DNA, the CDR3 is TGCAGCGTTGAAACTAGCGGTAGCACAGATACGCAGTATTTT. It specifies CSVETSGSTDTQYF.

About this clone: Other DNA sequences within the sample encode an identical CDR3. The genes are TRBV20-1 and TRBJ2-3; D unclear. This CDR3 has 11 amino acids. In germline, CDR1 is DFQATT, CDR2 SNEGSKA (reference sequence). The V end lost 2 bases, the J end lost 1 base, and 1 base lay between the germline ends. The CDR3: CSARRTDTQYF. CDR3 coding DNA: TGCAGTGCTAGACGCACAGATACGCAGTATTTT.

The chain is built from TRBV29-1 and TRBJ2-3; 9 nucleotides agree with TRBD2. Germline trimming cut 4 bases from V and 4 bases from J; bases unmatched to any gene: 9. The CDR3 loop spans 15 amino acids. CDR1 SQVTM and CDR2 ANQGSEA come from the germline V gene. This CDR3 reads CSVVELAGIADTQYF. As DNA, the CDR3 is TGCAGCGTTGTTGAGCTAGCGGGGATCGCAGATACGCAGTATTTT.

The chain joins TRBV25-1 to TRBJ2-5; D is possibly TRBD1 or TRBD2 (5 bases each). The CDR3 is 15 amino acids. The germline V gene has CDR1 MGHDK and CDR2 SYGVNS. Trimming stripped 0 bases from V and 6 bases from J, with 14 bases between. The CDR3 DNA reads as TGTGCCAGCAGTGAATATGAGGGGTGGGAGAAGACCCAGTACTTC. Its protein product is CASSEYEGWEKTQYF.

This chain links TRBV7-2 with TRBJ2-1, with D perhaps matching TRBD2 (5 bases). The V gene's germline CDR1 is SGHTA and CDR2 FQGNSA. V lost 8 bases to trimming and J lost 4 bases, with 18 bases between them. CDR3 length: 15 residues. The CDR3 DNA reads as TGTGCCAGCCGTCTAGTGGGGAGTACTTACAATGAGCAGTTCTTC. Protein product: CASRLVGSTYNEQFF.

The chain links TRBV11-2 to TRBJ2-5, with 12 bases matching TRBD1. Germline V lookup: CDR1 SGHAT, CDR2 FQNNGV. This CDR3 is 16 amino acids long. V shed 3 bases and J 5 bases; nucleotides not matched to a gene: 7. This CDR3 is CASSLEGTGGHETQYF. The DNA of the CDR3 is TGTGCCAGCAGCTTGGAAGGGACAGGGGGCCACGAGACCCAGTACTTC.

In its sample, this clone was seen a few times. V is TRBV19 and J is TRBJ2-3, with D possibly TRBD2 on 6 matching bases. The germline CDR1 and CDR2 sequences are LNHDA and SQIVND (reference sequence). The CDR3 spans 14 residues. Trimming removed 7 bases from V and 7 bases from J, with 18 bases in between. CDR3 sequence (DNA): TGTGCCAGTACGGGGCGGCACCGGGGGAATACGCAGTATTTT. This sequence encodes CASTGRHRGNTQYF.

The table lists this clone with a few counts. V is TRBV29-1 and J is TRBJ2-7; D unresolved. CDR1 is SQVTM and CDR2 is ANQGSEA in the germline V gene. The V end lost 6 bases, the J end lost 5 bases, and 23 bases lay between the germline ends. The CDR3 consists of 15 residues. CDR3 protein: CSVLTQPNRNNEQYF. The CDR3, as DNA: TGCAGCGTCCTCACACAGCCTAATCGGAACAACGAGCAGTACTTC.

The rearrangement uses TRBV9 and TRBJ2-6, with D possibly TRBD2 on 6 matching bases. The CDR3 has 16 residues. V dropped 3 bases and J dropped 3 bases, with 13 bases sitting between them. Per the germline V gene, CDR1 is SGDLS and CDR2 is YYNGEE. The CDR3 reads CASSEGRTFGANVLTF. As DNA, the CDR3 is TGTGCCAGCAGCGAGGGGAGGACCTTTGGGGCCAACGTCCTGACTTTC.

This chain joins TRBV14 and TRBJ1-2, with TRBD1 matching 7 bases. V lost 3 bases to trimming and J lost 6 bases; unmatched junction nucleotides: 4. Germline lookup yields CDR1 SGHDN and CDR2 FVKESK. The CDR3 length is 13 residues. The CDR3, as DNA: TGTGCCAGCAGCCAGCTTACAGGGGATGGCTACACCTTC. This translates into CASSQLTGDGYTF.

The rearrangement uses TRBV4-1 and TRBJ2-5, with D maybe TRBD2 (5 bases). The CDR3 has 16 amino acids. Deletions cut 4 bases from V and 4 bases from J, with 19 bases between. CDR1 MGHRA and CDR2 YSYEKL come from the germline V gene. CDR3 DNA: TGCGCCAGCAGCCCACTCGGAGCGGCCCTGGGAGAGACCCAGTACTTC. Residues: CASSPLGAALGETQYF.

The chain joins TRBV30 to TRBJ1-4; TRBD1 agrees at 7 bases. The junction had 10 bases not matched to a gene; V was cut back by 8 bases and J by 7 bases. Germline-derived CDR1 and CDR2 are GTSNPN and SVGIG (reference sequence). CDR3 size: 13 residues. The CDR3 DNA reads as TGTGCCACATGGGGGACAGCGTTTGAAAAACTGTTTTTT. This gives the protein CATWGTAFEKLFF.

The chain employs TRBV7-2 and TRBJ2-3; D not certain. The CDR3 runs to 13 residues. V was pared by 8 bases and J by 6 bases, with 15 bases between. Germline V CDR1 and CDR2: SGHTA, FQGNSA. CDR3 sequence reads: CASGPVGLDTQYF. The CDR3 DNA follows: TGTGCCAGCGGCCCGGTAGGCTTGGATACGCAGTATTTT.

The rearrangement uses TRBV7-8 and TRBJ1-2; 7 nucleotides align to TRBD1. CDR1 is SGHVS and CDR2 is FQNEAQ in the germline V gene. The trim removed 0 bases at V and 3 bases at J, leaving 4 bases unmatched. The CDR3 runs to 15 residues. The CDR3 loop is CASSLAGTADYGYTF. DNA for the CDR3: TGTGCCAGCAGCTTAGCTGGGACAGCAGACTATGGCTACACCTTC.

CDR3 loop: CSVGERGTEAFF. CDR3 in DNA: TGCAGCGTTGGGGAGAGGGGCACTGAAGCTTTCTTT. This chain joins TRBV29-1 and TRBJ1-1; TRBD1 is a possible D gene (5 bases). Germline assignment: CDR1 SQVTM and CDR2 ANQGSEA. The CDR3 sequence is 12 residues long. V lost 4 bases, J lost 4 bases, and 10 bases lay in between.

Only a few counts were recorded for this clone. This rearrangement joins TRBV30 to TRBJ2-1, with TRBD1 matching 7 bases. Germline loops: CDR1 GTSNPN, CDR2 SVGIG (reference sequence). V trimming: 4 bases; J trimming: 6 bases; junction bases outside the gene matches: 9. The CDR3 spans 14 residues. CDR3 DNA sequence: TGTGCCTGGACCTCCAGGGACAGTCTCAATGAGCAGTTCTTC. Translated, it gives CAWTSRDSLNEQFF.

This clone was seen more than once but under ten times. The V call is TRBV29-1, the J call TRBJ2-1, with a weak D call TRBD1 (6 bases). The CDR3 is made up of 13 amino acids. Deletions cut 6 bases from V and 8 bases from J, with 17 bases between. Germline CDR1 is SQVTM and CDR2 is ANQGSEA. The CDR3 reads CSVEYYRADEQFF. The CDR3 DNA sequence: TGCAGCGTCGAATACTACAGGGCCGATGAGCAGTTCTTC.

The chain has TRBV29-1 and TRBJ1-5; D gene unclear. The CDR3 contains 13 residues. Trimming removed 4 bases from V and 2 bases from J, with 9 bases in between. Germline V gives CDR1 SQVTM, CDR2 ANQGSEA. The CDR3 is CSVARTGNQPQHF. CDR3 DNA: TGCAGCGTTGCACGGACGGGCAATCAGCCCCAGCATTTT.